Below are 21 T cell receptor beta chains sequenced from a single sample in a study of radiation and T cells in renal cell carcinoma. Measured with immunoSEQ multiplex PCR; TCRdb has only the in-frame clones, and not every one. The sample yields 130,000 or so clones, around nine tenths seen once. Time point here: baseline pretreatment blood. Stated treatment: 15 Gy SBRT to primary tumor, nephrectomy 4 weeks later. The sequenced sample was blood, obtained from a patient whose treatment included radiotherapy and nephrectomy. The receptors shown here come from a woman aged 45 to 65 with renal cell carcinoma.

J is TRBJ2-5 and V is TRBV4-1; D tentatively reads TRBD1 or TRBD2 (6 bases each). Trimming removed 1 base at V and 3 bases at J, with 21 bases between. Germline V gene sequence: CDR1 MGHRA, CDR2 YSYEKL. The CDR3 runs 18 residues. CDR3: CASSQAQKLSRDKETQYF. CDR3 bases: TGCGCCAGCAGCCAAGCCCAAAAATTATCGCGGGACAAAGAGACCCAGTACTTC.

This sequence joins TRBV6-6 and TRBJ1-2; maybe TRBD1 (5 bases). The ends were cut back, 6 bases at V and 4 bases at J, with 15 bases in the middle. There are 14 residues in the CDR3. CDR1 and CDR2 from the germline V gene are MNHNY and SVGAGI (reference sequence). For the CDR3, the DNA is TGTGCCAGCAGCCCCTTGACAGAAACCTATGGCTACACCTTC. This codes for CASSPLTETYGYTF.

The chain is built from TRBV18 and TRBJ1-2, with 7 bases fitting TRBD1. CDR1 and CDR2 (germline): KGHSH, LQKENI. This CDR3 has 14 residues. The junction had 4 bases not matched to a gene; V was cut back by 3 bases and J by 3 bases. CDR3 DNA sequence: TGTGCCAGCTCACCGTCCGGGACAGACTATGGCTACACCTTC. Translating it yields CASSPSGTDYGYTF.

This chain joins TRBV19 and TRBJ1-5; D call uncertain. Germline CDR1 is LNHDA and CDR2 is SQIVND (reference sequence). The CDR3 runs to 14 residues. V gave up 3 bases and J gave up 4 bases, with 10 bases separating them. The CDR3: CASSMVHWNQPQHF. In DNA form, the CDR3 reads TGTGCCAGTAGTATGGTCCACTGGAATCAGCCCCAGCATTTT.

This clone appeared a single time. V and J are TRBV9 and TRBJ1-2; D gene unclear. Per germline, CDR1 SGDLS and CDR2 YYNGEE. The length of the CDR3 is 14 residues. Trimming cost V 6 bases and J 0 bases, with 12 bases left between them. The CDR3 nucleotides read TGTGCCAGCACCCAGCAGCAGGCTAACTATGGCTACACCTTC. Its translation is CASTQQQANYGYTF.

V and J are TRBV9 and TRBJ2-3, with 10 bases that match TRBD2. CDR3 length: 16 residues. V was pared by 0 bases and J by 11 bases, with 12 bases of the junction left unmatched. Germline assignment: CDR1 SGDLS and CDR2 YYNGEE. CDR3 nucleotide sequence: TGTGCCAGCAGCGTAGGAATTACCAGCGGGGGGGCCGGGCAGTATTTT. Protein sequence: CASSVGITSGGAGQYF.

DNA of the CDR3: TGCGCCAGCAGCTTGATGGGAGGGGACAACACTGAAGCTTTCTTT. Amino acids: CASSLMGGDNTEAFF. The chain is built from TRBV5-1 and TRBJ1-1; D possibly corresponds to TRBD1 (5 bases). In germline, CDR1 is SGHRS, CDR2 YFSETQ. The ends were cut back, 1 base at V and 2 bases at J, with 12 bases in the middle. The CDR3 runs 15 residues.

The sample holds a few counts of this clone. CDR3: CASSLGSAGIYGYTF. CDR3 sequence (DNA): TGTGCCAGCAGCTTAGGATCGGCAGGGATTTATGGCTACACCTTC. V usage is TRBV7-8 and J usage is TRBJ1-2; D is possibly TRBD1 (5 bases). Between the trimmed V and J ends, which lost 1 base and 5 bases, there was a span of 14 bases. This CDR3 has 15 residues. CDR1 SGHVS and CDR2 FQNEAQ come from the germline V gene.

The chain couples TRBV5-1 to TRBJ2-5, with D unresolved. CDR1 is SGHRS and CDR2 is YFSETQ in the germline V gene. The CDR3 spans 12 residues. V shed 6 bases and J shed 0 bases, with 6 bases lying between them. CDR3 DNA sequence: TGCGCCAGCAACATTAACCAAGAGACCCAGTACTTC. Its translation: CASNINQETQYF. Looking up the rest from reference TRBV5-1 and TRBJ2-5 gives the full variable domain: KAGVTQTPRYLIKTRGQQVTLSCSPISGHRSVSWYQQTPGQGLQFLFEYFSETQRNKGNFPGRFSGRQFSNSRSEMNVSTLELGDSALYLCASNINQETQYFGPGTRLLVL.

The rearrangement links TRBV29-1 to TRBJ1-1; the D is unclear. This CDR3 has 13 amino acids. In germline, CDR1 is SQVTM, CDR2 ANQGSEA. With 3 bases removed from V and 3 bases from J, the gap between germline ends came to 11 bases. CDR3 residues: CSVDLNLDTEAFF. The CDR3 DNA reads TGCAGCGTTGACCTTAACCTGGACACTGAAGCTTTCTTT.

V usage is TRBV15 and J usage is TRBJ2-6, with D uncertain. The CDR3 has 12 residues. Germline CDR1 LNHNV, CDR2 YYDKDF (reference sequence). Trimming stripped 5 bases from V and 2 bases from J, with 1 base between. The DNA for the CDR3 is TGTGCCACCAGCCCTGGGGCCAACGTCCTGACTTTC. Translated: CATSPGANVLTF.

This chain joins TRBV9 and TRBJ1-3; TRBD1 might be the D (6 bases). In germline, CDR1 is SGDLS, CDR2 YYNGEE. The CDR3 is made up of 15 amino acids. V was cut by 2 bases and J by 2 bases, with 11 bases left in between. DNA of the CDR3: TGTGCCAGCAGCGTCCAAGGGGGGACTGGAAACACCATATATTTT. It translates to CASSVQGGTGNTIYF.

The chain employs TRBV9 and TRBJ2-1; D is perhaps TRBD1 or TRBD2 (5 bases each). Germline V gives CDR1 SGDLS, CDR2 YYNGEE. This CDR3 is built from 18 residues. V shed 4 bases and J shed 7 bases, with 27 bases lying between them. CDR3 amino acids: CASSPRDGQPPEKNEQFF. DNA for the CDR3: TGTGCCAGCAGCCCCCGGGACGGACAACCTCCTGAGAAAAATGAGCAGTTCTTC.

This clone was observed a single time. This sequence joins TRBV7-9 and TRBJ1-1, with 7 bases fitting TRBD1. Germline CDR1 is SEHNR and CDR2 is FQNEAQ (reference sequence). The CDR3 has 14 residues. J lost 2 bases, V lost 5 bases, and 5 bases had no gene match. CDR3 amino acids: CASSLRDRNTEAFF. CDR3 nucleotide sequence: TGTGCCAGCAGCCTCCGGGACAGAAACACTGAAGCTTTCTTT.

This clone appeared a single time. This chain links TRBV27 with TRBJ2-5, with TRBD2 identical over 13 bases. CDR1 and CDR2 from the germline V gene are MNHEY and SMNVEV (reference sequence). This CDR3 has 18 amino acids. Trimming removed 6 bases from V and 4 bases from J; junction bases left unmatched: 14. This CDR3 reads CASSRSPPGLAGLETQYF. Here the CDR3 DNA reads TGTGCCAGCAGCCGAAGTCCTCCGGGACTAGCGGGGTTAGAGACCCAGTACTTC.

The V call is TRBV19, the J call TRBJ1-3, with D perhaps TRBD1 (5 bases). Trimming pared 5 bases from V and 4 bases from J, leaving 12 bases between. Germline lookup yields CDR1 LNHDA and CDR2 SQIVND (reference sequence). The CDR3 contains 14 residues. This CDR3 reads CASSRGASGNTIYF. The CDR3 coding sequence is TGTGCCAGTAGTCGAGGGGCGTCAGGAAACACCATATATTTT.

The chain links TRBV30 to TRBJ1-1, with D maybe TRBD1 (5 bases). Trimming shortened V by 1 base and J by 1 base, and 10 bases separated the two germline ends. Germline V gene data show CDR1 as GTSNPN and CDR2 as SVGIG (reference sequence). CDR3 length: 14 residues. The CDR3 DNA is TGTGCCTGGAGTGAATACAGGCGGAACACTGAAGCTTTCTTT. Amino acids: CAWSEYRRNTEAFF.

This chain connects TRBV27 to TRBJ1-1, with D tentatively TRBD1 (6 bases). The germline V and J ends were trimmed by 3 bases and 7 bases, with 9 bases remaining between them. This CDR3 comprises 12 residues. The germline gives CDR1 MNHEY, CDR2 SMNVEV (reference sequence). The DNA for the CDR3 is TGTGCCAGCAGTTTGGGGGGGCGTGAAGCTTTCTTT. This translates into CASSLGGREAFF.

This clone was detected a few times. The genes are TRBV19 and TRBJ1-5; TRBD1 aligns across 8 bases. The CDR3 has 15 residues. Unmatched junction bases numbered 12, after V lost 8 bases and J lost 6 bases. CDR1 and CDR2 from the germline V gene are LNHDA and SQIVND (reference sequence). The CDR3 protein is CASLEAGGVSQPQHF. The CDR3 nucleotides are TGTGCCAGTTTGGAGGCAGGGGGCGTTTCTCAGCCCCAGCATTTT.

The V and J genes are TRBV2 and TRBJ2-1; TRBD1 is a possible D gene (5 bases). The V end lost 7 bases, the J end lost 10 bases, and 29 bases lay between the germline ends. Germline V lookup: CDR1 SNHLY, CDR2 FYNNEI. This CDR3 is built from 17 residues. For the CDR3, the DNA is TGTGCCAGCAAGTACGGAATACTACAGTCAGGGATTCTCGAGCAGTTCTTC. As protein: CASKYGILQSGILEQFF.

A few counts support this clone. The genes are TRBV10-3 and TRBJ1-1; 11 nucleotides agree with TRBD1. The CDR3 runs 15 residues. The junction had 9 bases not matched to a gene; V was cut back by 8 bases and J by 4 bases. CDR1 is ENHRY, CDR2 SYGVKD, per germline. The CDR3 bases are TGTGCCATCTCGGACAGGGGGCCGGGGGTCACTGAAGCTTTCTTT. It translates to CAISDRGPGVTEAFF.